Shown below are 32 T cell receptor beta chains from a single sample sequenced in a study of post-analysis software for immune sequencing data. Their target antigens are unknown. Every TCR beta cDNA library bore unique molecular identifiers. From the PCR reads, TCRdb called clonotypes with MiXCR, one entry per CDR3 protein. The sample lists under 900,000 distinct CDR3 sequences; 53% were seen once. General observations from the study: About five TRBV segments, including TRBV5-6, TRBV5-1 and TRBV20-1, were more frequent in patients than controls.

Sequenced material: blood. The receptors derive from a girl under 18 with multiple sclerosis.

This clonotype was detected only once. The chain has TRBV20-1 and TRBJ2-1, with TRBD2 matching over 7 bases. The CDR3 loop spans 14 amino acids. Trimming cost V 3 bases and J 4 bases; bases outside gene matches: 6. Germline CDR1 is DFQATT and CDR2 is SNEGSKA (reference sequence). This CDR3 reads CSASRSGVYNEQFF. The CDR3, as DNA: TGCAGTGCTAGTCGGAGCGGGGTGTACAATGAGCAGTTCTTC.

The chain couples TRBV10-3 to TRBJ2-5, with 14 bases fitting TRBD2. The CDR3 length is 16 residues. CDR1 is ENHRY, CDR2 SYGVKD, per germline. J lost 5 bases, V lost 6 bases, and 8 bases had no gene match. CDR3 coding DNA: TGTGCCATCAGCTGGGCCGGGACTAGCGGGAGTGAGACCCAGTACTTC. Protein: CAISWAGTSGSETQYF.

CDR3 in amino acids: CATGTSSYEQYF. The CDR3 DNA is TGTGCCACCGGCACCAGCTCCTACGAGCAGTACTTC. The chain links TRBV15 to TRBJ2-7; D is unclear. CDR3 length: 12 amino acids. Germline-derived CDR1 and CDR2 are LNHNV and YYDKDF (reference sequence). V lost 8 bases and J 0 bases, leaving 8 bases between the germline ends.

The chain has TRBV12-3 or TRBV12-4 and TRBJ2-1, with D possibly matching TRBD2 (5 bases). The V end was cut by 1 base, the J end by 8 bases, with 12 bases between. This CDR3 has 14 amino acids. The CDR3 bases are TGTGCCAGCAGTTTAGTAGGTAGCGCCGATGAGCAGTTCTTC. It yields the protein CASSLVGSADEQFF.

This clonotype was picked up a small number of times. CDR3 residues: CSVVRVVGFYEQYF. The CDR3 nucleotides read TGCAGCGTTGTAAGGGTTGTCGGGTTCTACGAGCAGTACTTC. The chain combines TRBV29-1 with TRBJ2-7; no clear D gene. V was clipped by 4 bases and J by 3 bases, with 16 bases between them. Germline V gene lookup returns CDR1 SQVTM and CDR2 ANQGSEA. This CDR3 has 14 residues.

This chain joins TRBV2 and TRBJ2-3; D gene uncertain. This CDR3 comprises 15 residues. CDR1 SNHLY and CDR2 FYNNEI come from the germline V gene. Trimming stripped 7 bases from V and 0 bases from J, with 14 bases between. The CDR3 here is CASTAAGISTDTQYF. DNA of the CDR3: TGTGCCAGCACCGCGGCAGGCATTAGCACAGATACGCAGTATTTT. The full variable domain, in which reference TRBV2 and TRBJ2-3 provide the parts outside the CDR3, is EPEVTQTPSHQVTQMGQEVILRCVPISNHLYFYWYRQILGQKVEFLVSFYNNEISEKSEIFDDQFSVERPDGSNFTLKIRSTKLEDSAMYFCASTAAGISTDTQYFGPGTRLTVL.

In this sample, this clonotype turned up a few times. The chain has TRBV15 and TRBJ2-3; 9 bases line up with TRBD2. CDR3 length: 15 amino acids. From germline, CDR1 is LNHNV and CDR2 YYDKDF (reference sequence). V lost 4 bases to trimming and J lost 2 bases; unmatched junction nucleotides: 4. CDR3 nucleotide sequence: TGTGCCACCAGCATAGGACTAGCGAACACAGATACGCAGTATTTT. It yields the protein CATSIGLANTDTQYF.

The rearrangement links TRBV29-1 to TRBJ2-3, with D unresolved. The V gene lost 7 bases and the J gene lost 3 bases, with 23 bases spanning the gap. Germline V CDR1 and CDR2: SQVTM, ANQGSEA. The CDR3 has 16 amino acids. CDR3: CSALKMAGRKTDTQYF. CDR3 DNA: TGCAGCGCATTGAAGATGGCAGGCCGCAAGACAGATACGCAGTATTTT.

This clonotype was picked up a small number of times. The V call is TRBV20-1, the J call TRBJ2-5; D gene uncertain. V was pared by 3 bases and J by 2 bases, with 19 bases between. The CDR3 sequence is 16 residues long. The germline gives CDR1 DFQATT, CDR2 SNEGSKA (reference sequence). In nucleotides, the CDR3 is TGCAGTGCTAGGCTACTCCTTGGGGAACTACAAGAGACCCAGTACTTC. This sequence encodes CSARLLLGELQETQYF.

This chain links TRBV2 with TRBJ2-1, with 10 bases matching TRBD1. V gave up 5 bases and J gave up 4 bases; unmatched junction bases: 8. This CDR3 region has 16 residues. Germline V gene lookup returns CDR1 SNHLY and CDR2 FYNNEI. CDR3 nucleotides: TGTGCCAGCAGTCGAACCGGGACAGGGGCTTACAATGAGCAGTTCTTC. Translating gives CASSRTGTGAYNEQFF.

This chain uses TRBV5-1 with TRBJ1-4; maybe TRBD1 (6 bases). Germline V CDR1 and CDR2: SGHRS, YFSETQ. The CDR3 length is 14 residues. Trimming removed 4 bases at V and 7 bases at J, with 14 bases between. This CDR3 reads CASSGWGPREKLFF. In DNA form, the CDR3 reads TGCGCCAGCAGCGGATGGGGGCCTCGTGAAAAACTGTTTTTT.

This clonotype appeared a few times. The rearrangement uses TRBV7-8 and TRBJ2-5; TRBD1 aligns across 7 bases. The J segment lost 5 bases and the V segment lost 3 bases, leaving 12 bases of the junction unmatched. This CDR3 has 16 residues. Looked up from germline, CDR1 is SGHVS and CDR2 is FQNEAQ. Written as DNA, the CDR3 is TGTGCCAGCAGCTTCCCACAGGGGCCGGGACGGGAGACCCAGTACTTC. It specifies CASSFPQGPGRETQYF.

The chain joins TRBV20-1 to TRBJ2-1; D is perhaps TRBD1 (6 bases). Trimming pared 5 bases from V and 9 bases from J, leaving 14 bases between. The germline gives CDR1 DFQATT, CDR2 SNEGSKA (reference sequence). The CDR3 runs 12 residues. In DNA form, the CDR3 reads TGCAGTGCTGCAGGGGTTTGGGGTGAGCAGTTCTTC. Its translation is CSAAGVWGEQFF.

The genes are TRBV27 and TRBJ2-1; a possible D gene is TRBD1 (7 bases). CDR3 size: 16 residues. The V gene's germline CDR1 is MNHEY and CDR2 SMNVEV (reference sequence). The V gene lost 5 bases and the J gene lost 8 bases, with 22 bases spanning the gap. CDR3: CASSPIGAGGGYEQFF. In DNA, the CDR3 is TGTGCCAGCAGTCCCATCGGGGCAGGGGGAGGCTATGAGCAGTTCTTC.

The V and J genes are TRBV7-9 and TRBJ2-7, with 10 bases that match TRBD2. This CDR3 has 18 residues. Germline CDR1 and CDR2: SEHNR and FQNEAQ (reference sequence). Trimming took 3 bases from V and 6 from J; bases not matched to a gene: 17. The CDR3 region has the DNA TGTGCCAGCAGCTTGTTATTCCGGACTAGCGGAGGATTGGGCGAGCAGTACTTC. Protein: CASSLLFRTSGGLGEQYF.

This chain joins TRBV5-6 and TRBJ1-4, with 8 bases fitting TRBD1. This CDR3 is 16 amino acids long. Trimming took 4 bases from V and 8 from J; bases not matched to a gene: 13. Germline loops: CDR1 SGHDT, CDR2 YYEEEE. CDR3 sequence: CASSPRRGHRGEKLFF. Here the CDR3 DNA reads TGTGCCAGCAGCCCACGCAGGGGGCACCGGGGAGAAAAACTGTTTTTT.

The chain combines TRBV12-3 or TRBV12-4 with TRBJ1-2, with TRBD1 identical over 9 bases. V shed 0 bases, J shed 13 bases, and the junction held 3 bases outside the gene matches. The CDR3 extends over 12 amino acids. CDR3 sequence reads: CASSLAGQGCTF. The CDR3 nucleotides read TGTGCCAGCAGTTTAGCGGGACAGGGTTGCACCTTC.

The chain recombines TRBV7-9 with TRBJ1-5; TRBD1 agrees at 7 bases. CDR1 is SEHNR, CDR2 FQNEAQ, per germline (reference sequence). This CDR3 contains 18 residues. The J segment lost 0 bases and the V segment lost 6 bases, leaving 14 bases of the junction unmatched. The CDR3 sequence: CASSPTGEGASSNQPQHF. The CDR3 nucleotides read TGTGCCAGCAGTCCCACCGGGGAGGGGGCGAGTAGCAATCAGCCCCAGCATTTT.

This chain joins TRBV3-1 and TRBJ2-5; 12 bases fit TRBD2. Germline V gene data show CDR1 as LGHDT and CDR2 as YNNKEL (reference sequence). V was clipped by 4 bases and J by 2 bases; unmatched bases: 5. The CDR3 is 16 amino acids. The CDR3 sequence: CASSRRTSGVQETQYF. The CDR3 region has the DNA TGTGCCAGCAGCCGCCGGACTAGCGGGGTACAAGAGACCCAGTACTTC.

This rearrangement joins TRBV12-3 or TRBV12-4 to TRBJ1-5; D uncertain. This CDR3 is 13 amino acids long. Trimming cost V 3 bases and J 3 bases, with 6 bases left between them. CDR3 nucleotide sequence: TGTGCCAGCAGTTTTAACAACAATCAGCCCCAGCATTTT. It yields the protein CASSFNNNQPQHF.

CDR3 protein: CASSPRVGGASNQPQHF. The CDR3 coding sequence is TGTGCCAGCAGTCCCAGGGTGGGGGGCGCGAGCAATCAGCCCCAGCATTTT. The rearrangement joins TRBV6-6 to TRBJ1-5; a possible D gene is TRBD1 (6 bases). The CDR3 sequence is 17 residues long. V was trimmed by 5 bases and J by 1 base, leaving 18 bases between them. Germline-derived CDR1 and CDR2 are MNHNY and SVGAGI (reference sequence).

This clonotype was seen only once. The rearrangement links TRBV2 to TRBJ2-1; possible D gene TRBD2, 5 bases. The CDR3 totals 12 residues. The germline gives CDR1 SNHLY, CDR2 FYNNEI. The V end lost 8 bases, the J end lost 6 bases, and 11 bases lay between the germline ends. The CDR3 DNA is TGTGCCAGCGGACGAAGCGGCAATGAGCAGTTCTTC. This gives the protein CASGRSGNEQFF.

This clonotype showed up just a few times. The chain links TRBV27 to TRBJ1-4; no firm D call. Per germline, CDR1 MNHEY and CDR2 SMNVEV (reference sequence). This CDR3 has 15 residues. V was pared by 5 bases and J by 0 bases, with 10 bases between. The chain's CDR3 is CASSRRRATNEKLFF. CDR3 DNA: TGTGCCAGCAGTCGGCGACGGGCAACTAATGAAAAACTGTTTTTT.

The V gene is TRBV7-2, the J gene TRBJ2-7, with 8 nucleotides matching TRBD1. The end of the DNA is better explained by TRBJ2-5, so the J call may be wrong. Germline V gives CDR1 SGHTA, CDR2 FQGNSA. The length of the CDR3 is 16 residues. The CDR3 DNA reads TGTGCCAGCAGCTCCCGGACAGGGATCGGTTGGGAGACCCAGTACTTC. Translating gives CASSSRTGIGWETQYF.

CDR3 in amino acids: CASSQSGTDVGKLFF. In DNA form, the CDR3 reads TGTGCCAGCAGCCAATCCGGGACAGACGTCGGAAAACTGTTTTTT. The rearrangement joins TRBV3-1 to TRBJ1-4; 7 nucleotides match TRBD1. The germline CDR1 and CDR2 sequences are LGHDT and YNNKEL (reference sequence). Trimming at V came to 2 bases and at J to 10 bases, leaving 10 bases not matched to a gene. The length of the CDR3 is 15 residues.

The rearrangement links TRBV6-1 to TRBJ2-7, with D possibly being TRBD2 (5 bases). Germline CDR1 MNHNS, CDR2 SASEGT. V dropped 5 bases and J dropped 2 bases, with 16 bases sitting between them. The length of the CDR3 is 15 residues. CDR3 nucleotides: TGTGCCAGCAGTTCGGGGTCTTCCGGGACCTACGAGCAGTACTTC. Translation: CASSSGSSGTYEQYF.

The chain links TRBV29-1 to TRBJ2-4, with D possibly being TRBD1 (8 bases). Germline V gene data show CDR1 as SQVTM and CDR2 as ANQGSEA. The CDR3 is 14 amino acids. V was clipped by 6 bases and J by 2 bases, with 14 bases between them. The chain's CDR3 is CSVTGEGTKNIQYF. The CDR3 coding sequence is TGCAGCGTGACAGGGGAGGGGACCAAAAACATTCAGTACTTC.

The gene calls are TRBV11-2 and TRBJ2-7; no clear D gene. Trimming took 4 bases from V and 2 from J, leaving 12 bases between them. Germline lookup yields CDR1 SGHAT and CDR2 FQNNGV. The CDR3 runs 14 residues. The CDR3 DNA sequence: TGTGCCAGCAGCTCCTTGACTCGTCCCTACGAGCAGTACTTC. It is translated as CASSSLTRPYEQYF.

The rearrangement links TRBV29-1 to TRBJ1-1; tentatively, D is TRBD1 (5 bases). CDR3 length equals 10 residues. The germline gives CDR1 SQVTM, CDR2 ANQGSEA. Trimming took off 6 bases at V and 10 bases at J, with 12 bases between the two ends. CDR3 sequence (DNA): TGCAGCGTAGGGGACCGGGGAGCTTTCTTT. Protein product: CSVGDRGAFF.

This clonotype was seen only a few times. The J gene is TRBJ2-1, the V gene TRBV20-1, with TRBD1 identical over 9 bases. CDR3 length equals 15 residues. With 6 bases clipped from V and 3 bases from J, the junction kept 9 bases outside the gene matches. Germline CDR1 DFQATT, CDR2 SNEGSKA (reference sequence). In DNA, the CDR3 is TGCAGTGCGGATAACCGGGACAGGGTCTACAATGAGCAGTTCTTC. It yields the protein CSADNRDRVYNEQFF.

The chain is built from TRBV29-1 and TRBJ2-1; D is unresolved. Trimming removed 2 bases from V and 4 bases from J, with 6 bases in between. Germline V gene sequence: CDR1 SQVTM, CDR2 ANQGSEA. The CDR3 totals 12 residues. This CDR3 is CSVELAYNEQFF. DNA for the CDR3: TGCAGCGTTGAATTGGCTTACAATGAGCAGTTCTTC.

The CDR3 DNA is TGTGCCAGCAGCTCAGATCGAGGACTAGCGGGGGGGCCGAGGTCCTACGAGCAGTACTTC. This translates into CASSSDRGLAGGPRSYEQYF. The chain recombines TRBV11-2 with TRBJ2-7, with 15 positions matching TRBD2. This CDR3 is built from 20 residues. Per the germline V gene, CDR1 is SGHAT and CDR2 is FQNNGV. With 4 bases clipped from V and 1 base from J, the junction kept 14 bases outside the gene matches.